The present T cell receptor (beta chain) was sequenced within a study of identical twins. With 5 bases removed from V and 4 bases from J, the gap between germline ends came to 18 bases. The CDR3 has 15 residues. Germline V CDR1 and CDR2: SGHRS, YFSETQ. MiXCR, run by TCRdb on the 5' RACE reads, gives a single entry per CDR3 protein. The sample lists under 250,000 distinct CDR3 sequences, about a tenth seen once, with 5.1% in the top ten. This clonotype has more than one count but fewer than ten. The gene calls are TRBV5-1 and TRBJ1-1; D unresolved. This sequence originates from a woman in her late teens or twenties in good health. The specimen sequenced was memory (CD45RO+) T cells sorted from blood. The CDR3 protein is CASREASSWTTEAFF. CDR3 bases: TGCGCCAGCAGGGAGGCGAGCTCTTGGACCACTGAAGCTTTCTTT.